This T cell receptor (beta chain) was found in a study of PD-L1 blockade in urothelial cancer. Looking at the study overall: Once treatment had started, blood was analyzed at 3 weeks (second dose) and again at 6 weeks. Median T cell yield per blood sample was about 140,000 cells.

What went into each PCR as a spike was synthetic TCR analog templates. Sequencing used immunoSEQ multiplex PCR; TCRdb keeps in-frame clones, though not all of them. The profile shows fewer than 50,000 clones, about 88% of them singletons. Comment on this clone: Its antigen is not known.

Time point indicated: pretreatment peripheral blood. The study's findings and limits: Below-median TCR clonality that was measured in pretreatment blood predicted better survival.

The clonotype comes from a donor at least 40 years old with urothelial cancer. The sequences come from PBMCs, collected around atezolizumab (anti-PD-L1) treatment.

The CDR3 DNA is TGTGCCAGCAGCCGCGGGGAGTACACTGAAGCTTTCTTT. This encodes CASSRGEYTEAFF. The chain uses TRBV2 and TRBJ1-1; unclear D gene. CDR1 is SNHLY and CDR2 is FYNNEI in the germline V gene. The CDR3 has 13 residues. Trimming pared 6 bases from V and 3 bases from J, leaving 11 bases between.